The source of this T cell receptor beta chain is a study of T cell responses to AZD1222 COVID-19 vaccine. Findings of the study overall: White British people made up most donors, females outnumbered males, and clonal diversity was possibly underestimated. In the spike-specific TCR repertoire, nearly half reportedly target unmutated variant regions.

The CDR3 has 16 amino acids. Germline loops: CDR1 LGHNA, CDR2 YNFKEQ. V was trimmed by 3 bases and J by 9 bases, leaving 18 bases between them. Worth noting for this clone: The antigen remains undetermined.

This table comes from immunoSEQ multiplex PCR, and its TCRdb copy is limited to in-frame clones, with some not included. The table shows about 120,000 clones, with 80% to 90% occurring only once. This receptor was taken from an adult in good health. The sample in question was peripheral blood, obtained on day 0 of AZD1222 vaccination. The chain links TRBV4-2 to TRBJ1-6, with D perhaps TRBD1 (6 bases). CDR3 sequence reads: CASSQDTGSLFSPLHF. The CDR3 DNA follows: TGTGCCAGCAGCCAGGACACAGGGTCCCTATTTTCACCCCTCCACTTT.